The 15 T cell receptor beta chains in this list originate from one sample, sequenced in a study of graft-versus-host responses after intestinal transplantation. Clones were sequenced by immunoSEQ multiplex PCR, and TCRdb holds only the in-frame ones, with some missing. Among fewer than 45,000 clones listed, about 95% were seen once. This sample comprised PBMCs, obtained 16 days after intestinal transplant. The receptors derive from a human patient who received an intestinal transplant, so some T cells may come from the graft donor.

This CDR3 is CASSEEFRIEKLFF. CDR3 coding DNA: TGTGCCAGCAGTGAAGAATTTAGGATAGAAAAACTGTTTTTT. This rearrangement joins TRBV6-1 to TRBJ1-4; D is ambiguous. V lost 1 base and J lost 8, with 11 bases in between. The germline V gene encodes CDR1 MNHNS and CDR2 SASEGT. This CDR3 has 14 residues.

The genes are TRBV4-1 and TRBJ2-7; D remains unclear. The CDR3 runs 12 residues. Trimming cost V 1 base and J 5 bases, with 6 bases left between them. Germline CDR1 MGHRA, CDR2 YSYEKL. This chain's CDR3 is CASSQARDEQYF. The CDR3 DNA sequence: TGCGCCAGCAGCCAAGCTCGCGACGAGCAGTACTTC.

The chain carries TRBV27 and TRBJ2-5; unclear D gene. The DNA end lines up better with TRBJ2-7; the J call may be wrong. CDR1 MNHEY and CDR2 SMNVEV come from the germline V gene (reference sequence). The CDR3 runs to 16 residues. Here the CDR3 reads CASSLAQSNGLYEQYF. CDR3 DNA sequence: TGTGCCAGCAGTTTAGCCCAGAGTAACGGCCTCTACGAGCAGTACTTC.

The CDR3: CAISELGGNTIYF. The CDR3 DNA is TGTGCCATCAGTGAGCTCGGGGGAAACACCATATATTTT. J is TRBJ1-3 and V is TRBV10-3; unclear D gene. This CDR3 is 13 amino acids long. The V and J ends lost 2 bases and 4 bases respectively, with 6 bases between them. Germline V gene lookup returns CDR1 ENHRY and CDR2 SYGVKD.

This chain joins TRBV7-2 and TRBJ2-7; D is uncertain. Germline CDR1 is SGHTA and CDR2 is FQGNSA. V lost 1 base and J lost 7, with 20 bases in between. This CDR3 is built from 16 residues. The CDR3 nucleotides are TGTGCCAGCAGCTTAGGCGTAGGAACGTACTATGAGGAGCAGTACTTC. As protein: CASSLGVGTYYEEQYF.

The chain has TRBV11-2 and TRBJ2-3, with 11 bases that match TRBD2. V trimming: 4 bases; J trimming: 7 bases; junction bases outside the gene matches: 4. Germline assignment: CDR1 SGHAT and CDR2 FQNNGV. This CDR3 is 14 amino acids long. CDR3 sequence: CASSSTSGRNTQYF. For the CDR3, the DNA is TGTGCCAGCAGCTCTACTAGCGGGAGAAATACGCAGTATTTT.

This clone was recorded only once. The chain couples TRBV27 to TRBJ1-1; the D is unclear. The germline CDR1 and CDR2 sequences are MNHEY and SMNVEV (reference sequence). V was clipped by 4 bases and J by 4 bases, with 10 bases between them. CDR3 length equals 13 residues. The CDR3 coding sequence is TGTGCCAGCAGTTCCCTTGCTCGCACTGAAGCTTTCTTT. It yields the protein CASSSLARTEAFF.

The chain has TRBV6-5 and TRBJ2-7; D remains unclear. Germline values: CDR1 MNHEY, CDR2 SVGAGI. The CDR3 is 11 residues long. V was clipped by 2 bases and J by 5 bases, with 4 bases between them. The CDR3 region is CASSYKDEQYF. For the CDR3, the DNA is TGTGCCAGCAGTTACAAGGACGAGCAGTACTTC.

CDR3 in amino acids: CASSELAGIYNEQFF. The CDR3 bases are TGTGCCAGCAGTGAACTAGCGGGCATCTACAATGAGCAGTTCTTC. The chain recombines TRBV6-1 with TRBJ2-1, with 8 bases fitting TRBD2. V shed 2 bases and J 3 bases; nucleotides not matched to a gene: 3. Germline CDR1 reads MNHNS; CDR2 reads SASEGT. The CDR3 has 15 residues.

The chain couples TRBV10-3 to TRBJ2-2, with TRBD2 matching over 11 bases. The CDR3 has 15 amino acids. Germline CDR1 ENHRY, CDR2 SYGVKD. The J segment lost 6 bases and the V segment lost 0 bases, leaving 0 bases of the junction unmatched. CDR3 region: CAISESLAGAGELFF. The CDR3, as DNA: TGTGCCATCAGTGAGTCACTAGCGGGGGCCGGGGAGCTGTTTTTT.

The chain uses TRBV19 and TRBJ2-7; perhaps TRBD2 as D (5 bases). Per germline, CDR1 LNHDA and CDR2 SQIVND (reference sequence). The germline V and J ends were trimmed by 2 bases and 5 bases, with 7 bases remaining between them. The CDR3 loop spans 12 amino acids. CDR3 in amino acids: CASSIPGNEQYF. The CDR3 region has the DNA TGTGCCAGTAGTATACCCGGGAACGAGCAGTACTTC.

The DNA for the CDR3 is TGTGCCAGCAGTGGGTCATCCTACGAGCAGTACTTC. Translating it yields CASSGSSYEQYF. The chain employs TRBV6-1 and TRBJ2-7; D ambiguous. CDR1 and CDR2 (germline): MNHNS, SASEGT. The CDR3 has 12 amino acids. Trimming removed 4 bases at V and 1 base at J, with 5 bases between.

The chain uses TRBV28 and TRBJ1-1; 7 bases line up with TRBD1. Germline CDR1 and CDR2: MDHEN and SYDVKM. This CDR3 spans 12 amino acids. Trimming removed 5 bases from V and 12 bases from J; junction bases left unmatched: 9. CDR3 coding DNA: TGTGCCAGCAGTATATCGACAGGGATGACTTTCTTT. Its translation: CASSISTGMTFF.

The chain recombines TRBV19 with TRBJ2-1; 8 bases align to TRBD2. After removal of 5 bases from V and 3 bases from J, the junction contained 9 bases not matched to a gene. The length of the CDR3 is 16 residues. Per germline, CDR1 LNHDA and CDR2 SQIVND (reference sequence). Here the CDR3 DNA reads TGTGCCAGTAGTGTAGGTGGGCGGGGGGACTACAATGAGCAGTTCTTC. Translating gives CASSVGGRGDYNEQFF.

This clone has more than one count but fewer than ten. The chain is built from TRBV9 and TRBJ2-3, with 7 bases that match TRBD2. In germline, CDR1 is SGDLS, CDR2 YYNGEE. V shed 3 bases, J shed 2 bases, and the junction held 6 bases outside the gene matches. The length of the CDR3 is 15 residues. The CDR3 loop is CASSDSGTITDTQYF. For the CDR3, the DNA is TGTGCCAGCAGCGACTCCGGGACTATCACAGATACGCAGTATTTT.